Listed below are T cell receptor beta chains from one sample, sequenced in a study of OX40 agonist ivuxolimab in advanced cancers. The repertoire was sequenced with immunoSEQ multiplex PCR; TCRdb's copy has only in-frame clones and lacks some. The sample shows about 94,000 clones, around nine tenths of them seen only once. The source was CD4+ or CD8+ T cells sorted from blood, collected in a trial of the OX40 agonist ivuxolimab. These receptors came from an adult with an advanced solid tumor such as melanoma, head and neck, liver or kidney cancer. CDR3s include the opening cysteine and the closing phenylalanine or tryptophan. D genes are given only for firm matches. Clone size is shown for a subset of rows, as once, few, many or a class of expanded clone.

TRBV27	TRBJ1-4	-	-	CASSLSTHSQGITNEKLFF	TGTGCCAGCAGTTTATCAACCCACTCACAGGGTATAACTAATGAAAAACTGTTTTTT
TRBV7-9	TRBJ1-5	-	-	CASSLTPDQPQHF	TGTGCCAGCAGCTTGACACCGGATCAGCCCCAGCATTTT
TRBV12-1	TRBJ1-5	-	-	CASNPGENQPQHF	TGTGCCAGCAACCCCGGGGAGAATCAGCCCCAGCATTTT
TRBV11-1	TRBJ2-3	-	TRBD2	CASRGPGLAGGRTDTQYF	TGTGCCAGCAGAGGCCCGGGACTAGCGGGGGGACGCACAGATACGCAGTATTTT
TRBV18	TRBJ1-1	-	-	CASSPRPEPMNTEAFF	TGTGCCAGCTCACCCCGGCCAGAACCCATGAACACTGAAGCTTTCTTT
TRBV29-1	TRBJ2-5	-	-	CSVQGGGETQYF	TGCAGCGTACAGGGTGGAGGGGAGACCCAGTACTTC
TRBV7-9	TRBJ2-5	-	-	CASSLEQGREETQYF	TGTGCCAGCAGCTTAGAACAGGGGAGGGAAGAGACCCAGTACTTC
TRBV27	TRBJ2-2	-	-	CASSLIAGTGELFF	TGTGCCAGCAGTTTAATTGCGGGGACTGGGGAGCTGTTTTTT
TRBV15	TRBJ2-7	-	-	CATSRVGGYEQYF	TGTGCCACCAGCAGAGTCGGGGGCTACGAGCAGTACTTC
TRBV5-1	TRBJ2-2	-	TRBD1	CASSLGTGTYTGELFF	TGCGCCAGCAGCTTGGGGACAGGGACGTACACCGGGGAGCTGTTTTTT
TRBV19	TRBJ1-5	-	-	CASSKGERREVNQPQHF	TGTGCCAGTAGTAAGGGCGAGCGGCGGGAAGTTAATCAGCCCCAGCATTTT
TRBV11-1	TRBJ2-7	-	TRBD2	CASSPTVWSGRNYEQYF	TGTGCCAGCAGCCCTACGGTGTGGTCCGGGAGGAACTACGAGCAGTACTTC
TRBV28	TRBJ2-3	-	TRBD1	CASSAGGKTDTQYF	TGTGCCAGCTCTGCAGGGGGTAAGACAGATACGCAGTATTTT
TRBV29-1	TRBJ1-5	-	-	CSVAIGWDQPQHF	TGCAGCGTTGCCATAGGGTGGGATCAGCCCCAGCATTTT
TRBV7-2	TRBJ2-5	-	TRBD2	CASSTSGAQRETQYF	TGTGCCAGCAGTACAAGCGGGGCCCAGAGGGAGACCCAGTACTTC
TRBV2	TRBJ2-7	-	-	CASNLSLKDHEQYF	TGTGCCAGCAACCTGTCACTAAAAGACCACGAGCAGTACTTC
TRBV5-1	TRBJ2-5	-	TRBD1	CASSLGGQGFGETQYF	TGCGCCAGCAGCTTGGGGGGACAGGGGTTCGGAGAGACCCAGTACTTC
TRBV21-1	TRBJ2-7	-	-	CASSPPPKGTKLYEQYF	TGTGCCAGCAGCCCCCCGCCCAAAGGGACAAAGCTTTACGAGCAGTACTTC
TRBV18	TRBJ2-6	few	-	CASSPAAFSGANVLTF	TGTGCCAGCTCACCAGCAGCCTTCTCTGGGGCCAACGTCCTGACTTTC
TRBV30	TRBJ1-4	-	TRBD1	CAWSTGVGKKLFF	TGTGCCTGGAGTACAGGGGTGGGGAAAAAACTGTTTTTT
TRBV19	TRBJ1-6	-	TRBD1	CASSINRGNGSPLHF	TGTGCCAGTAGTATAAACAGGGGAAACGGTTCACCCCTCCACTTT
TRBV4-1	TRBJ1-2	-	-	CASSQDIDGSYGYTF	TGCGCCAGCAGCCAAGATATAGACGGTAGTTATGGCTACACCTTC
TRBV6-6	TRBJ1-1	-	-	CASSVNTEAFF	TGTGCCAGCAGCGTGAACACTGAAGCTTTCTTT
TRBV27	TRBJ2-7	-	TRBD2	CASTPWGGYEQYF	TGTGCCAGCACCCCCTGGGGGGGGTACGAGCAGTACTTC
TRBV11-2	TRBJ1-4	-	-	CASSLGIARAREKLFF	TGTGCCAGCAGCTTAGGGATTGCCAGGGCCCGTGAAAAACTGTTTTTT
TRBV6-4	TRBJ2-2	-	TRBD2	CASSPGLATTGELFF	TGTGCCAGCAGCCCGGGACTAGCTACCACCGGGGAGCTGTTTTTT
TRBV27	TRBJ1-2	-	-	CASSFTFSGNPNYGYTF	TGTGCCAGCAGTTTTACGTTCTCGGGCAATCCTAACTATGGCTACACCTTC
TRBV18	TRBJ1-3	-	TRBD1	CASSPMTGGRSGNTIYF	TGTGCCAGCTCACCAATGACAGGGGGAAGGAGTGGAAACACCATATATTTT
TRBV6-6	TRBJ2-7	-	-	CASSYSMLGQGQYF	TGTGCCAGCAGTTACTCGATGTTGGGCCAGGGGCAGTACTTC
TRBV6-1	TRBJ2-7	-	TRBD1	CASSRGQAGSYEQYF	TGTGCCAGCAGTAGGGGACAGGCGGGCTCCTACGAGCAGTACTTC
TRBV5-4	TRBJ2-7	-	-	CASLVRHSGEQYF	TGTGCCAGCTTAGTACGCCACTCAGGCGAGCAGTACTTC
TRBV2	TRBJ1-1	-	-	CASSGYTEAFF	TGTGCCAGCAGTGGTTACACTGAAGCTTTCTTT
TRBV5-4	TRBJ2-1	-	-	CASSPPVGGRGEQFF	TGTGCCAGCAGCCCCCCGGTCGGAGGGCGCGGTGAGCAGTTCTTC
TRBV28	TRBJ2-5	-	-	CASRGGGYQETQYF	TGTGCCAGCAGAGGGGGGGGGTACCAAGAGACCCAGTACTTC
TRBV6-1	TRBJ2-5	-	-	CASSERGGETQYF	TGTGCCAGCAGTGAAAGGGGTGGGGAGACCCAGTACTTC
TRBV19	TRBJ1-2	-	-	CASRTSQDPYGYTF	TGTGCCAGTAGAACCTCACAGGATCCCTATGGCTACACCTTC
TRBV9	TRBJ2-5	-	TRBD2	CASSVSGGLETQYF	TGTGCCAGCAGCGTTAGCGGGGGGCTGGAGACCCAGTACTTC
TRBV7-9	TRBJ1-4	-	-	CASSLEWTNEKLFF	TGTGCCAGCAGCTTAGAGTGGACTAATGAAAAACTGTTTTTT
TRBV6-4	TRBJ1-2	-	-	CASSDGRGTKKGYTF	TGTGCCAGCAGTGACGGGAGGGGGACCAAGAAGGGCTACACCTTC
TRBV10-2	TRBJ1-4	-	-	CASSESYWVGGEKLFF	TGCGCCAGCAGTGAGTCGTATTGGGTCGGGGGTGAAAAACTGTTTTTT
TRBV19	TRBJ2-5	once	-	CASSMRFQETQYF	TGTGCCAGTAGTATGAGATTCCAAGAGACCCAGTACTTC
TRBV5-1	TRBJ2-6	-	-	CASSLGGSGANVLTF	TGCGCCAGCAGCTTGGGAGGTTCTGGGGCCAACGTCCTGACTTTC
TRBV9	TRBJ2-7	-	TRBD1	CASSAGTASTYEQYF	TGTGCCAGCAGCGCCGGGACAGCCTCGACCTACGAGCAGTACTTC
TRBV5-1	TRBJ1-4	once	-	CASTDSGASGEKLFF	TGCGCCAGCACTGATTCCGGGGCGAGCGGTGAAAAACTGTTTTTT
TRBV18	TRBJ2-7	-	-	CASSPQQGGISYEQYF	TGTGCCAGCTCACCACAACAGGGGGGGATCTCCTACGAGCAGTACTTC
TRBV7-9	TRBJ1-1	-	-	CASSFDVAGGYGTEAFF	TGTGCCAGCAGCTTTGATGTTGCGGGGGGGTATGGCACTGAAGCTTTCTTT
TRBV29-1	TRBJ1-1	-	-	CSAYRGLVNTEAFF	TGCAGCGCCTACCGGGGGCTCGTGAACACTGAAGCTTTCTTT
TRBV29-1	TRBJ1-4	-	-	CSGGHQEEKLFF	TGCAGCGGGGGACATCAAGAAGAAAAACTGTTTTTT
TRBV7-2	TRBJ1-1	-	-	CASSTWSIFRAEAFF	TGTGCCAGCAGCACCTGGAGTATTTTTAGGGCTGAAGCTTTCTTT
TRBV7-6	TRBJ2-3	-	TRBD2	CASSLMWASGVQSSTDTQYF	TGTGCCAGCAGCTTAATGTGGGCTAGCGGGGTCCAAAGTAGCACAGATACGCAGTATTTT
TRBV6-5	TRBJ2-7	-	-	CASLGREPYYEQYF	TGTGCCAGCTTAGGACGCGAACCTTACTACGAGCAGTACTTC
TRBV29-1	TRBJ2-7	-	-	CSVEIVRSYEQYF	TGCAGCGTTGAGATCGTCAGATCCTACGAGCAGTACTTC
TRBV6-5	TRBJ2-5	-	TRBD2	CASSYGGGNQETQYF	TGTGCCAGCAGTTACGGGGGAGGGAATCAAGAGACCCAGTACTTC
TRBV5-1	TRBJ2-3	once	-	CASGTTGTDTQYF	TGCGCCAGCGGAACGACGGGCACAGATACGCAGTATTTT